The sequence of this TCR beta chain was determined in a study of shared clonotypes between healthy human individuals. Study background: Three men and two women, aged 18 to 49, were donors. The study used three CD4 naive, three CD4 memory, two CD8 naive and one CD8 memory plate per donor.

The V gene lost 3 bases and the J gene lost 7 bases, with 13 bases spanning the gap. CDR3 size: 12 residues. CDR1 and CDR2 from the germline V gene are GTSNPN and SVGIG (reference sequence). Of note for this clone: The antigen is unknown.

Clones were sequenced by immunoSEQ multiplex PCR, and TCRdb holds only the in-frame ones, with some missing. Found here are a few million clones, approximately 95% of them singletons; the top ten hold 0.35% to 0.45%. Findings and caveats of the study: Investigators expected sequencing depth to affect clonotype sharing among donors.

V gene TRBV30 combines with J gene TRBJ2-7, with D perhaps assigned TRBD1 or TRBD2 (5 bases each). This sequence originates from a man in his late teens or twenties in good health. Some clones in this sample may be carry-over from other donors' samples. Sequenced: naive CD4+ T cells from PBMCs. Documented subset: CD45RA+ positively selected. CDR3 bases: TGTGCCTGGAGGCCGGGGCTCGGGGAGCAGTACTTC. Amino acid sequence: CAWRPGLGEQYF.